The T cell receptor (beta chain) under discussion was sequenced for a study of CD8 T cells in Susac syndrome (dated 2019 in TCRdb). About the investigation overall: Repertoire sequencing was used to test whether CD8+ T cell activation and differentiation in Susac syndrome was antigen driven. The study compared CD8+ T cell repertoire clonality among 11 to 12 healthy donors, about 14 Susac syndrome patients and fewer than 19 multiple sclerosis patients. Points the paper makes about the study in general: The study acknowledged that relatively few individuals were included in the TCR sequencing and HLA analysis.

This clonotype came up once. What this receptor recognizes is not known. Base qualities were left out, and no much larger clone turns up one base away. One read alone is a weak basis. RNA was extracted with the RNeasy kit and roughly 0.45 to 1 ug was reverse transcribed using random hexamers. The immunoSEQ multiplex PCR assay, which covers 54 Vbeta and 13 Jbeta segments, was used to amplify TCR beta CDR3 regions. Bias from PCR amplification was corrected by using a synthetic template baseline for primer optimization and for computational correction. The study's processing was this. Only productive sequences were kept, with reads annotated to V, D and J genes according to IMGT and analyzed in immunoSEQ Analyzer. Clonality was computed as one minus Shannon entropy normalized by log2 of the number of productive unique sequences. For each patient and control, public and private clones were evaluated among the 100 most prevalent clones. Clones were defined as Susac-specific if absent from the healthy and MS cohorts, from around 1,000 published viral clones and from other ImmuneACCESS disease sequences. TCRdb ran its own pipeline on the public reads, namely fastp trimming at Q25 and MiXCR clone calling, and kept in-frame beta chains. A single entry per CDR3 protein holds the most common genes and DNA from its merged rows. These V and J calls originate from TCRdb's pipeline instead of the authors' own analysis. Recorded for this sample are approximately 280,000 distinct CDR3 sequences; 70% to 90% of them occurred a single time. The biggest ten clones account for approximately 0.11% of the sample.

High-throughput TCR beta sequencing profiled peripheral blood CD8+ and CD4+ T cells from healthy donors, Susac syndrome patients and multiple sclerosis patients. Treatment-naive patients with stable or active relapsing-remitting disease fulfilling revised McDonald criteria were used as multiple sclerosis controls. Bulk CD8+ and CD4+ T cells were purified magnetically by negative isolation, whereas CD8+ TEMRA cells were enriched by FACS. Blood was collected in EDTA tubes and processed within 24 hours, with PBMCs isolated through density gradient centrifugation. PBMCs intended for TCR sequencing were frozen in liquid nitrogen and were later thawed in a 37 degrees C water bath. A purity of at least 90% was achieved for sorted or isolated CD4+, CD8+ and CD8+ TEMRA cells. The V end loses 5 bases and the J end loses 3 bases, and a stretch of 13 bases separates them. CDR1 and CDR2 (MDHEN, SYDVKM) derive from the germline V gene. Measured from the cysteine to the phenylalanine, the CDR3 is 14 residues long. Only the CDR3 part of the read is kept: 42 bases, read in frame from the first base.

Sequencing was carried out using CD8+ T cells from PBMCs. The V gene is TRBV28 and the J gene is TRBJ1-2; the D gene lacks a confident call. The TCR comes from a human donor with multiple sclerosis. The CDR3 region reads CASSLPRQDYGYTF. Here is the DNA: TGTGCCAGCAGTCTCCCTCGGCAAGACTATGGCTACACCTTC.